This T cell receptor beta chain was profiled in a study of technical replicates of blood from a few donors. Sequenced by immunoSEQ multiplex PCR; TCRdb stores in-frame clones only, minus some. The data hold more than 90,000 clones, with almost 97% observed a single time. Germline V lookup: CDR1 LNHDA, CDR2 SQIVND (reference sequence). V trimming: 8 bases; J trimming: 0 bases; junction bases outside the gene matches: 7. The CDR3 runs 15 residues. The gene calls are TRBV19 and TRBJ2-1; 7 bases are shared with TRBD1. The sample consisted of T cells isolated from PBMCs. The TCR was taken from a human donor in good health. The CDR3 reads CASVDRAASYNEQFF. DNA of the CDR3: TGTGCCAGTGTTGACAGGGCGGCCTCCTACAATGAGCAGTTCTTC.